These 11 T cell receptor beta chains share one sample of origin, sequenced in a study of blood T cell repertoires in COVID-19. Profiled with immunoSEQ multiplex PCR; TCRdb holds only in-frame clones, not every one. The sample includes about 260,000 clones, around 87% of them seen just once. Sequences were obtained from PBMCs or T cells enriched from blood (not recorded which). These receptors came from a woman younger than 30 who had recovered from COVID-19.

DNA for the CDR3: TGTGCCAGCAGTAGACAGGGGGCCGATGGCTACACCTTC. Translation: CASSRQGADGYTF. The chain links TRBV6-2 or TRBV6-3 to TRBJ1-2; 10 bases map to TRBD1. This CDR3 has 13 amino acids. Germline loops: CDR1 MNHEY, CDR2 SVGEGT. V lost 5 bases, J lost 6 bases, and 3 bases stayed unmatched.

The rearrangement uses TRBV19 and TRBJ1-1; possible D gene TRBD1, 6 bases. The CDR3 runs to 11 residues. The V end was cut by 7 bases, the J end by 8 bases, with 11 bases between. Germline assignment: CDR1 LNHDA and CDR2 SQIVND (reference sequence). CDR3 residues: CASILRGEAFF. As DNA, the CDR3 is TGTGCCAGTATCCTTAGGGGGGAAGCTTTCTTT.

The CDR3 spells CASSRRLLGQGVFNEQYF. Here the CDR3 DNA reads TGCGCCAGCAGCCGCAGACTGCTTGGACAGGGGGTCTTTAACGAGCAGTACTTC. This rearrangement joins TRBV4-1 to TRBJ2-7; 10 positions match TRBD1. The trim removed 4 bases at V and 5 bases at J, leaving 17 bases unmatched. The CDR3 is made up of 18 amino acids. The germline gives CDR1 MGHRA, CDR2 YSYEKL.

The rearrangement joins TRBV6-4 to TRBJ2-3, with D unresolved. The V gene lost 4 bases and the J gene lost 7 bases, with 21 bases spanning the gap. CDR1 and CDR2 (germline): MRHNA, SNTAGT. The CDR3 is 16 amino acids. The CDR3, as DNA: TGTGCCAGCAGTGCAGTTGGTTCCGGGTCGCTAAATACGCAGTATTTT. Encoded protein: CASSAVGSGSLNTQYF.

J is TRBJ1-3 and V is TRBV5-1; D possibly corresponds to TRBD1 (5 bases). CDR1 is SGHRS, CDR2 YFSETQ, per germline. The CDR3 has 14 residues. Trimming removed 0 bases from V and 4 bases from J, with 8 bases in between. DNA of the CDR3: TGCGCCAGCAGCTTGGGCGGGGACGGAAACACCATATATTTT. This codes for CASSLGGDGNTIYF.

The chain uses TRBV29-1 and TRBJ2-3; D uncertain. V was shortened by 4 bases and J by 6 bases, with 17 bases between the two germline ends. The V gene's germline CDR1 is SQVTM and CDR2 ANQGSEA. The CDR3 extends over 14 amino acids. The CDR3 spells CSVVGSPGADTQYF. The CDR3 nucleotides are TGCAGCGTTGTCGGTAGCCCTGGTGCGGATACGCAGTATTTT.

The genes are TRBV6-5 and TRBJ1-1; D is uncertain. Germline-derived CDR1 and CDR2 are MNHEY and SVGAGI. V lost 7 bases and J 1 base, leaving 16 bases between the germline ends. This CDR3 spans 15 amino acids. The CDR3 DNA reads TGTGCCAGCACGTACTCGGGGAGCGCGAACACTGAAGCTTTCTTT. This sequence encodes CASTYSGSANTEAFF.

The rearrangement links TRBV4-1 to TRBJ2-7; 13 bases fit TRBD2. Germline loops: CDR1 MGHRA, CDR2 YSYEKL. The CDR3 length is 17 residues. The trim removed 2 bases at V and 5 bases at J, leaving 9 bases unmatched. DNA for the CDR3: TGCGCCAGCAGCCAACGGGGGACTAGCGGGGTTCTCGACGAGCAGTACTTC. This gives the protein CASSQRGTSGVLDEQYF.

This clone occurred a few times. The chain recombines TRBV2 with TRBJ1-2; TRBD1 agrees at 10 bases. Germline assignment: CDR1 SNHLY and CDR2 FYNNEI. CDR3 length: 13 amino acids. The junction had 4 bases not matched to a gene; V was cut back by 6 bases and J by 6 bases. CDR3 region: CASSLDRGHGYTF. The CDR3 region has the DNA TGTGCCAGCAGCCTAGACAGGGGGCATGGCTACACCTTC. The full variable domain, its missing parts supplied by reference TRBV2 and TRBJ1-2, is EPEVTQTPSHQVTQMGQEVILRCVPISNHLYFYWYRQILGQKVEFLVSFYNNEISEKSEIFDDQFSVERPDGSNFTLKIRSTKLEDSAMYFCASSLDRGHGYTFGSGTRLTVV.

This clone appeared a single time. V usage is TRBV29-1 and J usage is TRBJ1-2; D is possibly TRBD1 (5 bases). V was cut by 7 bases and J by 0 bases, with 15 bases left in between. Germline V gene data show CDR1 as SQVTM and CDR2 as ANQGSEA. The CDR3 contains 14 residues. CDR3 nucleotides: TGCAGCGCCCAAGGCGGGGCAGCTAACTATGGCTACACCTTC. Encoded protein: CSAQGGAANYGYTF.

This chain connects TRBV7-9 to TRBJ1-4; TRBD1 matches 9 bases. Germline CDR1 reads SEHNR; CDR2 reads FQNEAQ (reference sequence). Germline trimming cut 7 bases from V and 6 bases from J; bases unmatched to any gene: 9. The CDR3 runs to 15 residues. In nucleotides, the CDR3 is TGTGCCAGCACCGCATTCCGGGACAGGGATGAAAAACTGTTTTTT. Amino acids: CASTAFRDRDEKLFF.